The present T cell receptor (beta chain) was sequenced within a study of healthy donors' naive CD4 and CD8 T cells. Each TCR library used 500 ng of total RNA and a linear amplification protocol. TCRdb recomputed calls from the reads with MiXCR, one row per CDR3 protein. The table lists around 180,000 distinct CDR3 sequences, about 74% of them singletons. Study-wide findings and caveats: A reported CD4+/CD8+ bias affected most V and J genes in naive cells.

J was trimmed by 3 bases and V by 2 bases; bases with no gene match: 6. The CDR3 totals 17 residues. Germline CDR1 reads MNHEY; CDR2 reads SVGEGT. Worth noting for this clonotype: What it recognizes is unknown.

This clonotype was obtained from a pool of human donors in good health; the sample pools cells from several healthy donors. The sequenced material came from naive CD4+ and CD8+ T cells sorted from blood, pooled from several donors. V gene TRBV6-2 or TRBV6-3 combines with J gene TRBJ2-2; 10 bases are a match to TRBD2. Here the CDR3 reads CASSYASGGGDTGELFF. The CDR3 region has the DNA TGTGCCAGCAGTTACGCTAGCGGGGGAGGAGACACCGGGGAGCTGTTTTTT.